This TCR beta chain was identified in a study of neurological immune-mediated disorders. In TCRdb, the 5' RACE reads were re-called with MiXCR into one record per CDR3 protein. The sample has about 44,000 distinct CDR3 sequences; around 6% are singletons. This clonotype was counted many times. Germline lookup yields CDR1 MDHEN and CDR2 SYDVKM. The ends lost 3 bases at V and 7 bases at J; junction bases unmatched: 8. The CDR3 is 14 residues long. Sequencing input: CD4+ T cells from blood. The rearrangement joins TRBV28 to TRBJ2-7; 8 bases align to TRBD1. This TCR came from a woman aged 40 to 50 in good health. CDR3 bases: TGTGCCAGCAGTTTGCAGGGGGCGAGTGCGGAGCAGTACTTC. This sequence encodes CASSLQGASAEQYF.